The source of this TCR beta chain is a study of T cells in Graves' hyperthyroidism and ophthalmopathy. General study findings and limits: The blood repertoire included most of the expanded thyroid clonotypes above 0.001.

This CDR3 has 13 residues. CDR1 and CDR2 from the germline V gene are SEHNR and FQNEAQ (reference sequence). V gave up 5 bases and J gave up 11 bases, with 18 bases separating them. The investigators amplified TCR beta CDR3 regions from RNA transcripts. The primer set for the first-round RT-PCR of the TCR CDR3 was HTBI. TCRdb reprocessed the multiplex PCR reads with MiXCR, giving one entry per CDR3 protein. The profile covers some 650,000 distinct CDR3 sequences, with approximately 16% appearing a single time and 2.5% to 4% taken by the ten largest. This clonotype was counted only a few times. Its antigen is unidentified.

The receptor's source is a woman aged 35 to 49 with Graves' ophthalmopathy. This chain connects TRBV7-9 to TRBJ1-1; tentative D call: TRBD1 (5 bases). Sequencing was performed on blood. CDR3 region: CASSNYVGGGAFF. The CDR3 coding sequence is TGTGCCAGCAGCAACTACGTTGGGGGGGGGGCTTTCTTT.